Listed here are 26 T cell receptor beta chains from one sample, sequenced in a study of T cell responses to AZD1222 COVID-19 vaccine. Profiled with immunoSEQ multiplex PCR; TCRdb holds only in-frame clones, not every one. The data show around 150,000 clones, 80% to 95% seen once. The material was peripheral blood, obtained 28 days after the second AZD1222 dose. These receptors were collected from an adult who received the AZD1222 COVID-19 vaccine.

The V gene is TRBV7-2, the J gene TRBJ2-5; 7 bases match TRBD1. The CDR3 consists of 13 residues. V gave up 5 bases and J gave up 2 bases; unmatched junction bases: 2. Germline CDR1 SGHTA, CDR2 FQGNSA. The CDR3 region is CASSADRQETQYF. CDR3 in DNA: TGTGCCAGCAGCGCGGACAGGCAAGAGACCCAGTACTTC.

The J gene is TRBJ2-5, the V gene TRBV2; 14 bases line up with TRBD2. Germline CDR1 and CDR2: SNHLY and FYNNEI. The CDR3 is 18 amino acids. V lost 6 bases, J lost 0 bases, and 9 bases stayed unmatched. The chain's CDR3 is CASRASGLAGENQETQYF. The DNA of the CDR3 is TGTGCCAGCAGGGCATCGGGACTAGCGGGGGAAAACCAAGAGACCCAGTACTTC.

This clone has a single count. This chain uses TRBV15 with TRBJ2-1, with a weak D call TRBD1 (6 bases). Looked up from germline, CDR1 is LNHNV and CDR2 is YYDKDF (reference sequence). CDR3 length: 14 amino acids. V lost 5 bases and J lost 8, with 16 bases in between. The CDR3 sequence is CATSWDKFFDEQFF. The CDR3, as DNA: TGTGCCACCAGCTGGGACAAGTTTTTCGATGAGCAGTTCTTC.

CDR3 sequence reads: CASSVFEGRGEKLFF. The CDR3 bases are TGTGCCAGCAGCGTATTCGAGGGAAGAGGGGAAAAACTGTTTTTT. The genes are TRBV9 and TRBJ1-4; D gene unclear. The CDR3 is 15 residues long. Germline values: CDR1 SGDLS, CDR2 YYNGEE. V was shortened by 1 base and J by 8 bases, with 15 bases between the two germline ends.

The J gene is TRBJ1-6, the V gene TRBV7-2; 8 bases fit TRBD1. The CDR3 is 13 amino acids. CDR1 is SGHTA and CDR2 is FQGNSA in the germline V gene. Written as DNA, the CDR3 is TGTGCTACACGGGACAGGAATAATTCACCCCTCCACTTT. It encodes CATRDRNNSPLHF. Using reference TRBV7-2 and TRBJ1-6 for the parts outside the CDR3, the full variable domain is GAGVSQSPSNKVTEKGKDVELRCDPISGHTALYWYRQSLGQGLEFLIYFQGNSAPDKSGLPSDRFSAERTGGSVSTLTIQRTQQEDSAVYLCATRDRNNSPLHFGNGTRLTVT.

V gene TRBV27 combines with J gene TRBJ1-4, with D possibly TRBD1 on 5 matching bases. V dropped 4 bases and J dropped 3 bases, with 15 bases sitting between them. The germline V gene encodes CDR1 MNHEY and CDR2 SMNVEV (reference sequence). The CDR3 sequence is 16 residues long. CDR3 nucleotide sequence: TGTGCCAGCAGTTGGTCAGAGGGGATAGCTAATGAAAAACTGTTTTTT. Translation: CASSWSEGIANEKLFF.

The chain links TRBV7-9 to TRBJ1-4, with TRBD1 identical over 7 bases. This CDR3 is 15 amino acids long. Germline V gives CDR1 SEHNR, CDR2 FQNEAQ (reference sequence). Trimming took 5 bases from V and 8 from J; bases not matched to a gene: 11. The chain's CDR3 is CASSPRDSDAEKLFF. In DNA, the CDR3 is TGTGCCAGCAGCCCCCGGGACAGTGACGCAGAAAAACTGTTTTTT.

The chain recombines TRBV7-6 with TRBJ2-5, with a possible D match to TRBD2 (6 bases). The CDR3 length is 15 residues. V was shortened by 2 bases and J by 1 base, with 11 bases between the two germline ends. The V gene's germline CDR1 is SGHVS and CDR2 FNYEAQ. DNA of the CDR3: TGTGCCAGCAGCTTATTGGGGAGGACCCAAGAGACCCAGTACTTC. It encodes CASSLLGRTQETQYF.

The CDR3 region has the DNA TGTGCCAGCAGCAAGGACAGAAGCAATCAGCCCCAGCATTTT. Amino acids: CASSKDRSNQPQHF. The chain combines TRBV5-4 with TRBJ1-5, with D possibly being TRBD1 (6 bases). The germline V gene encodes CDR1 SGHNT and CDR2 YYREEE (reference sequence). The CDR3 is 14 residues long. V dropped 4 bases and J dropped 1 base, with 9 bases sitting between them.

CDR3 bases: TGTGCCAGCAGAGGACAGGGAAGATATGGCTACACCTTC. Translation: CASRGQGRYGYTF. The rearrangement uses TRBV2 and TRBJ1-2; 8 bases line up with TRBD1. V was clipped by 6 bases and J by 5 bases; unmatched bases: 5. Looked up from germline, CDR1 is SNHLY and CDR2 is FYNNEI. The CDR3 contains 13 residues.

The chain uses TRBV5-4 and TRBJ2-7; D is perhaps TRBD1 or TRBD2 (6 bases each). V lost 1 base and J lost 3, with 14 bases in between. Germline CDR1 and CDR2: SGHNT and YYREEE (reference sequence). The CDR3 has 15 residues. CDR3: CASSLSGGRYYEQYF. CDR3 nucleotides: TGTGCCAGCAGCTTGTCCGGGGGCCGGTACTACGAGCAGTACTTC.

The chain couples TRBV28 to TRBJ1-2; TRBD1 matches 7 bases. The J segment lost 4 bases and the V segment lost 3 bases, leaving 2 bases of the junction unmatched. Germline CDR1 is MDHEN and CDR2 is SYDVKM. The CDR3 length is 13 residues. The CDR3 nucleotides are TGTGCCAGCAGTTTCCGGACAGGCTATGGCTACACCTTC. Its protein is CASSFRTGYGYTF.

This rearrangement joins TRBV6-5 to TRBJ1-2, with D unclear. This CDR3 is built from 14 residues. Per germline, CDR1 MNHEY and CDR2 SVGAGI. V gave up 0 bases and J gave up 1 base, with 6 bases separating them. The CDR3 DNA reads TGTGCCAGCAGTTACTCCCGGATTAACTATGGCTACACCTTC. Residues: CASSYSRINYGYTF.

This clone was seen a few times. The chain combines TRBV11-2 with TRBJ1-6; D call uncertain. Per germline, CDR1 SGHAT and CDR2 FQNNGV. Trimming pared 0 bases from V and 7 bases from J, leaving 4 bases between. The CDR3 spans 13 residues. This CDR3 is CASSLEGNSPLHF. The CDR3 DNA follows: TGTGCCAGCAGCTTAGAAGGGAATTCACCCCTCCACTTT.

V and J are TRBV6-5 and TRBJ1-4, with 9 bases that match TRBD1. V lost 6 bases and J lost 7; bases outside the gene matches: 9. Germline V gene lookup returns CDR1 MNHEY and CDR2 SVGAGI. This CDR3 is 15 amino acids long. CDR3 sequence: CASSTLPTGGEKLFF. Here the CDR3 DNA reads TGTGCCAGCAGCACACTCCCGACAGGGGGTGAAAAACTGTTTTTT.

The count of this clone is one. V gene TRBV4-1 combines with J gene TRBJ1-5; no definite D call. The CDR3 covers 15 residues. The germline gives CDR1 MGHRA, CDR2 YSYEKL. V shed 0 bases and J shed 5 bases, with 11 bases lying between them. The CDR3 protein is CASSQEAGEDQPQHF. CDR3 nucleotides: TGCGCCAGCAGCCAAGAAGCTGGGGAGGATCAGCCCCAGCATTTT.

The chain employs TRBV6-6 and TRBJ1-2, with D possibly TRBD1 on 6 matching bases. The CDR3 spans 16 residues. In germline, CDR1 is MNHNY, CDR2 SVGAGI (reference sequence). V was shortened by 5 bases and J by 4 bases, with 20 bases between the two germline ends. CDR3 coding DNA: TGTGCCAGCAGTCGAACCCAGGACAGACGCAGCTATGGCTACACCTTC. It codes for CASSRTQDRRSYGYTF.

This rearrangement joins TRBV12-5 to TRBJ2-7; 7 bases are shared with TRBD2. The CDR3 length is 14 residues. Germline trimming cut 7 bases from V and 5 bases from J; bases unmatched to any gene: 11. Looked up from germline, CDR1 is LGHNT and CDR2 is FRNRAP. The CDR3 region is CASVGGGSRDEQYF. The CDR3 bases are TGTGCTAGTGTCGGCGGGGGAAGTCGGGACGAGCAGTACTTC. The entire variable domain, with the rest obtained from reference TRBV12-5 and TRBJ2-7, is as follows: DARVTQTPRHKVTEMGQEVTMRCQPILGHNTVFWYRQTMMQGLELLAYFRNRAPLDDSGMPKDRFSAEMPDATLATLKIQPSEPRDSAVYFCASVGGGSRDEQYFGPGTRLTVT.

The genes are TRBV7-2 and TRBJ1-3; a weak D match, TRBD1 (5 bases). Germline assignment: CDR1 SGHTA and CDR2 FQGNSA. Between the trimmed V and J ends, which lost 2 bases and 0 bases, there was a span of 11 bases. This CDR3 is 16 amino acids long. The CDR3: CASSLRQRGSGNTIYF. DNA of the CDR3: TGTGCCAGCAGCTTACGGCAGAGGGGCTCTGGAAACACCATATATTTT.

This rearrangement joins TRBV27 to TRBJ2-5; D not certain. V lost 4 bases, J lost 1 base, and 10 bases lay in between. The CDR3 sequence is 14 residues long. Germline-derived CDR1 and CDR2 are MNHEY and SMNVEV (reference sequence). The CDR3 region is CASSSQGPQETQYF. CDR3 sequence (DNA): TGTGCCAGCAGTTCTCAAGGGCCCCAAGAGACCCAGTACTTC.

This clone was observed once. V is TRBV2 and J is TRBJ1-1, with a possible D match to TRBD1 (5 bases). The CDR3 is 11 residues long. From germline, CDR1 is SNHLY and CDR2 FYNNEI. Trimming took 7 bases from V and 8 from J, leaving 11 bases between them. The CDR3: CASTWTQEAFF. In nucleotides, the CDR3 is TGTGCCAGCACATGGACACAGGAAGCTTTCTTT.

This chain joins TRBV27 and TRBJ1-2, with TRBD1 matching 8 bases. With V trimmed by 5 bases and J by 7 bases, 15 bases remained unmatched. Germline assignment: CDR1 MNHEY and CDR2 SMNVEV (reference sequence). This CDR3 region has 16 residues. The CDR3 protein is CASSPRGQAGTGGYTF. The DNA of the CDR3 is TGTGCCAGCAGTCCGCGGGGACAGGCGGGAACGGGTGGCTACACCTTC.

This clone showed up just a few times. Here the CDR3 DNA reads TGTGCCAGCAGCGGGGGGGGACAGGGGAACACTGAAGCTTTCTTT. Translation gives CASSGGGQGNTEAFF. V usage is TRBV5-4 and J usage is TRBJ1-1; 9 bases fit TRBD1. Trimming removed 4 bases from V and 1 base from J; junction bases left unmatched: 5. The CDR3 covers 15 residues. Germline CDR1 reads SGHNT; CDR2 reads YYREEE (reference sequence).

This sequence joins TRBV11-1 and TRBJ1-3; D call uncertain. Between the trimmed V and J ends, which lost 1 base and 0 bases, there was a span of 7 bases. The V gene's germline CDR1 is SGHAT and CDR2 FQDESV (reference sequence). The CDR3 is 15 residues long. The DNA for the CDR3 is TGTGCCAGCAGCTTAGACCGGGACTCTGGAAACACCATATATTTT. The encoded protein is CASSLDRDSGNTIYF.

This chain connects TRBV2 to TRBJ1-1, with 12 bases lining up with TRBD1. V lost 8 bases and J lost 1; bases outside the gene matches: 11. Germline lookup yields CDR1 SNHLY and CDR2 FYNNEI. The CDR3 is 17 amino acids. The CDR3 DNA is TGTGCCAGCCTGGGGCGGGGACAGGGGGCAAAGAACACTGAAGCTTTCTTT. It is translated as CASLGRGQGAKNTEAFF.

The chain couples TRBV5-1 to TRBJ1-3, with 9 bases that match TRBD1. The germline gives CDR1 SGHRS, CDR2 YFSETQ. The CDR3 extends over 17 amino acids. V was clipped by 4 bases and J by 9 bases; unmatched bases: 17. The CDR3 bases are TGCGCCAGCAGCATGGTGGGACAGGGTGCTCTCGGGGGCACCATATATTTT. Protein sequence: CASSMVGQGALGGTIYF.